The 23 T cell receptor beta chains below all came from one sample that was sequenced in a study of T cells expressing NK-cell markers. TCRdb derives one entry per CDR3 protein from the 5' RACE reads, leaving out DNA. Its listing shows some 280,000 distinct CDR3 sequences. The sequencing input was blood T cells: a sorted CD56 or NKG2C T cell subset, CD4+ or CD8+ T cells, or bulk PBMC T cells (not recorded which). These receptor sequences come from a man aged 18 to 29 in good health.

The CDR3 protein is CSARLAGGLYEQYF. V and J are TRBV20-1 and TRBJ2-7; without DNA, the TCRdb call of TRBD2 cannot be checked. Germline V CDR1 and CDR2: DFQATT, SNEGSKA (reference sequence). The CDR3 runs 14 residues.

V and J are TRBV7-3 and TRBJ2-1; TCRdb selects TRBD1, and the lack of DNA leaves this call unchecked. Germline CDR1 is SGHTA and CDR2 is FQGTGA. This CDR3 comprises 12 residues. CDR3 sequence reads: CASSLTTGEQFF.

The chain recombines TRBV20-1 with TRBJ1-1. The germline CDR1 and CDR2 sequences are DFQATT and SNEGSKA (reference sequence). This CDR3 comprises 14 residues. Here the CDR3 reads CSARDRRGNTEAFF.

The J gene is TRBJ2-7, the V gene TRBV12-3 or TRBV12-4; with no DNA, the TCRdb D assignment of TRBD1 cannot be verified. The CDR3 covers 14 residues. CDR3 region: CASSHRDPILGQYF.

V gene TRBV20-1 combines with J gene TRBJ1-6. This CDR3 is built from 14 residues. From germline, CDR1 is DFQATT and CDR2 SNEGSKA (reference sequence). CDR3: CSALRGGGGSPLHF.

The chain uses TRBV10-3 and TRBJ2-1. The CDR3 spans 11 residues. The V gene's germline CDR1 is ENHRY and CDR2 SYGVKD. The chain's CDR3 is CAIGPNNEQFF.

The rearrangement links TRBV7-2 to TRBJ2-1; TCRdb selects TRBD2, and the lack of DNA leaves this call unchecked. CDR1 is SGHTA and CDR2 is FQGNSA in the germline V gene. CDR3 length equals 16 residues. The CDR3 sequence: CASSPKAGATRNEQFF.

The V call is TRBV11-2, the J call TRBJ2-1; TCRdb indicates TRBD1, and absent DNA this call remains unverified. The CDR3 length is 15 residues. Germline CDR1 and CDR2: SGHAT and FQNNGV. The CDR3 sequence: CASSPRDRVGWEQFF.

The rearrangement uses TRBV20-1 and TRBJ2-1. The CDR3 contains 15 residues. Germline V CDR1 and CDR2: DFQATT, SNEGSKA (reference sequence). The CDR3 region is CSARPVPMSYNEQFF.

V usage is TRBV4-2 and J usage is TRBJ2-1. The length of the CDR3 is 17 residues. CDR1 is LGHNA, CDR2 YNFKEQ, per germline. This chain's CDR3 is CASSQVSLRATNNEQFF.

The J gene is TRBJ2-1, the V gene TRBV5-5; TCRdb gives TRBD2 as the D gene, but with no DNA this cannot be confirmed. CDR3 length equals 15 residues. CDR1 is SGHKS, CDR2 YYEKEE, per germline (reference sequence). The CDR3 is CASSNRLAGVDEQFF.

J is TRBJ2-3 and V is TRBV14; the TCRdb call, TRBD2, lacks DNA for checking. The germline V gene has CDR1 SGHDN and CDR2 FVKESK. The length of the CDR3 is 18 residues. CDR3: CASSQGLAGALSTDTQYF. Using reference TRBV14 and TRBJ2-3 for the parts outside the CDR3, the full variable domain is EAGVTQFPSHSVIEKGQTVTLRCDPISGHDNLYWYRRVMGKEIKFLLHFVKESKQDESGMPNNRFLAERTGGTYSTLKVQPAELEDSGVYFCASSQGLAGALSTDTQYFGPGTRLTVL.

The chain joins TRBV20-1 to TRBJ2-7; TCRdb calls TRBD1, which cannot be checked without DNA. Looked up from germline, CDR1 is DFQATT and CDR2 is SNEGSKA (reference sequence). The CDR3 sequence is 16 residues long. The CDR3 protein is CSAANTGEGRSYEQYF.

This CDR3 reads CATSDQGWSTDTQYF. The chain combines TRBV24-1 with TRBJ2-3. This CDR3 contains 15 residues. The germline V gene encodes CDR1 KGHDR and CDR2 SFDVKD.

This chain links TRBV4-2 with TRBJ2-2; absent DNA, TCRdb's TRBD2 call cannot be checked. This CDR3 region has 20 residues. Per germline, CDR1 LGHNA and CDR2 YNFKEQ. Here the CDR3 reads CASSPHDLAGAAGNTGELFF.

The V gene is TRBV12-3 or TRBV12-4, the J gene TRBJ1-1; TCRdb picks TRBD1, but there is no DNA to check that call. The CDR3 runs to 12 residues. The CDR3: CASILQGPEAFF.

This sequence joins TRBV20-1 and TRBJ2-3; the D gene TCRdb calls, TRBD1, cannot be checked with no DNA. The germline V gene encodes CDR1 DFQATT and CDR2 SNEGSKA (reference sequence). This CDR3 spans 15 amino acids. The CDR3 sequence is CSARVSRGRADTQYF.

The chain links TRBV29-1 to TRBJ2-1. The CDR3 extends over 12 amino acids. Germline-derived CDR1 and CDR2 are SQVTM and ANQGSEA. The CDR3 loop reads CSVEDRLREQFF.

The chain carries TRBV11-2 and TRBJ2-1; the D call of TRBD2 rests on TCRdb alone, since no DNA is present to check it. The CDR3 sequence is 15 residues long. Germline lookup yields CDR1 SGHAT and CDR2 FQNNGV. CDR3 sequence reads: CASSTTRESYNEQFF.

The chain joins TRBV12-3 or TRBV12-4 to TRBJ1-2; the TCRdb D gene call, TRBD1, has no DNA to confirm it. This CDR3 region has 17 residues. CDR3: CASSSPLPRAEDYGYTF.

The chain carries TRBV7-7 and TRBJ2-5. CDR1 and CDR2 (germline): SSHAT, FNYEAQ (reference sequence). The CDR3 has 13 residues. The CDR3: CASSLVLVETQYF.

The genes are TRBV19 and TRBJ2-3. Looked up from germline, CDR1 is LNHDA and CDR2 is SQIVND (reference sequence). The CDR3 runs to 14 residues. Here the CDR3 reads CASISRGESDTQYF.

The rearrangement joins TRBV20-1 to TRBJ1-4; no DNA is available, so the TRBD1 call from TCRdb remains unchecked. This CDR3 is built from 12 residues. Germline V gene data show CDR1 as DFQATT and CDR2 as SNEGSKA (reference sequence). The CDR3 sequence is CSARAGDEKLFF.